The rows below give T cell receptor beta chains drawn from one sample of a study of T cells in localized non-small cell lung cancer. TCRdb's table, derived via immunoSEQ multiplex PCR, lists solely in-frame clones and lacks some. In the table there are about 24,000 clones, roughly 90% of which are singletons. Source: peripheral blood, taken before any cancer treatment. These receptors were obtained from a male donor aged 60 or over with stage I squamous cell lung carcinoma. Both conserved end residues are part of each CDR3. Fields, in order: J gene, V gene, CDR3 protein.

J: TRBJ2-1; V: TRBV19; CDR3: CASGPDRVSEQFF
J: TRBJ2-2; V: TRBV5-6; CDR3: CASRGNRVTGELFF
J: TRBJ2-7; V: TRBV5-6; CDR3: CASSFLIGTGGTYEQYF
J: TRBJ2-2; V: TRBV13; CDR3: CASITNTGELFF
J: TRBJ2-7; V: TRBV5-4; CDR3: CASSLPPQGATHEQYF
J: TRBJ2-1; V: TRBV19; CDR3: CASRPPPLAGGIDEQFF
J: TRBJ2-1; V: TRBV18; CDR3: CASSPPTAYNEQFF
J: TRBJ1-2; V: TRBV18; CDR3: CASRARGSDGYTF
J: TRBJ2-7; V: TRBV30; CDR3: CAWSSRDEQYF
J: TRBJ1-4; V: TRBV5-6; CDR3: CASSSLQLTTNEKLFF
J: TRBJ1-1; V: TRBV7-9; CDR3: CASSRALVQGKGSAEAFF
J: TRBJ2-1; V: TRBV6-1; CDR3: CASNLEWIYNEQFF
J: TRBJ1-1; V: TRBV4-3; CDR3: CASSQDQRDTEAFF
J: TRBJ2-7; V: TRBV7-2; CDR3: CASSLGQPYEQYF
J: TRBJ2-3; V: TRBV7-6; CDR3: CASSQLLNTDTQYF
J: TRBJ2-1; V: TRBV6-4; CDR3: CASSEEGGGRKGEQFF
J: TRBJ1-2; V: TRBV2; CDR3: CASSLITGGGYGYTF
J: TRBJ1-5; V: TRBV18; CDR3: CASSPGSQPQHF
J: TRBJ2-1; V: TRBV10-3; CDR3: CAISGTSGGRFNEQFF
J: TRBJ1-1; V: TRBV18; CDR3: CASSPPGAMNTEAFF
J: TRBJ2-3; V: TRBV14; CDR3: CASSQGGGSSTDTQYF
J: TRBJ2-3; V: TRBV29-1; CDR3: CSVTGGESLSTDTQYF
J: TRBJ2-7; V: TRBV6-6; CDR3: CASGRQGNSYEQYF
J: TRBJ1-2; V: TRBV5-4; CDR3: CASSDRDKGIGDYGYTF
J: TRBJ2-1; V: TRBV6-4; CDR3: CASSGNGNEQFF
J: TRBJ2-7; V: TRBV6-5; CDR3: CASSLQGYEQYF
J: TRBJ1-1; V: TRBV6-5; CDR3: CASSYRSGEAFF
J: TRBJ2-2; V: TRBV4-3; CDR3: CASSQDRQEVLGENTGELFF
J: TRBJ1-3; V: TRBV18; CDR3: CASSPGPGGGNTIYF
J: TRBJ1-6; V: TRBV30; CDR3: CAWSEGQNNSPLHF
J: TRBJ2-5; V: TRBV7-2; CDR3: CASSLAGLGETQYF
J: TRBJ2-7; V: TRBV5-1; CDR3: CASSLGVPYEQYF
J: TRBJ2-2; V: TRBV10-3; CDR3: CAIEQGYTGELFF
J: TRBJ2-7; V: TRBV7-8; CDR3: CASSLTSGSLDEQYF
J: TRBJ2-3; V: TRBV5-1; CDR3: CASEGGAISPSTDTQYF
J: TRBJ2-1; V: TRBV4-1; CDR3: CASSLLSSGSFYNEQFF
J: TRBJ2-7; V: TRBV30; CDR3: CAWDAPRGSYEQYF
J: TRBJ2-7; V: TRBV18; CDR3: CASSPPGGAFYEQYF